Following are 8 T cell receptor beta chains from one sample sequenced in a study of regulatory T cells in long-lasting Graves disease. Time point here: persistent/refractory GD, antithyroid drugs over 5 years with positive TRAb. With RNA extracted from PBMCs as input, the TCR library was made. Relying on iRepertoire HTBI primers and Arm-PCR of CDR3 regions, the team built TCR beta libraries. TCRdb used MiXCR to reprocess the multiplex PCR reads, holding one entry per CDR3 protein. The data contain a few hundred thousand distinct CDR3 sequences, roughly 24% of them singletons. Sequenced here: peripheral blood mononuclear cells (PBMCs), sampled when the disease was refractory, from a patient treated with antithyroid drugs. The source is a middle-aged woman with Graves disease.

On this clonotype: This may arise from a read error, as a much more abundant clone is one base away. This rearrangement joins TRBV28 to TRBJ1-4; 8 positions agree with TRBD1. The CDR3 runs 15 residues. CDR1 MDHEN and CDR2 SYDVKM come from the germline V gene. The ends lost 7 bases at V and 8 bases at J; junction bases unmatched: 12. The CDR3 protein is CASNPFGQGWEKLFF. The CDR3 DNA reads as TGTGCCAGCAATCCCTTCGGACAGGGTTGGGAAAAACTGTTTTTT.

J is TRBJ2-7 and V is TRBV9, with D maybe TRBD1 (5 bases). The length of the CDR3 is 15 residues. Germline CDR1 reads SGDLS; CDR2 reads YYNGEE. Deletions cut 4 bases from V and 0 bases from J, with 14 bases between. The CDR3 sequence: CASSLGVGNSYEQYF. The CDR3 coding sequence is TGTGCCAGCAGCTTAGGGGTGGGGAACTCCTACGAGCAGTACTTC. The complete variable domain, with remaining parts taken from reference TRBV9 and TRBJ2-7, reads DSGVTQTPKHLITATGQRVTLRCSPRSGDLSVYWYQQSLDQGLQFLIQYYNGEERAKGNILERFSAQQFPDLHSELNLSSLELGDSALYFCASSLGVGNSYEQYFGPGTRLTVT.

There are a few counts of this clonotype. The V and J genes are TRBV19 and TRBJ2-5; tentatively, D is TRBD1 (5 bases). The germline gives CDR1 LNHDA, CDR2 SQIVND (reference sequence). The CDR3 runs 15 residues. The V end lost 5 bases, the J end lost 5 bases, and 18 bases lay between the germline ends. Here the CDR3 reads CASSSREGNVETQYF. The CDR3 nucleotides read TGTGCCAGTAGTTCCAGGGAAGGAAATGTGGAGACCCAGTACTTC. The full variable domain, completed using reference TRBV19 and TRBJ2-5, is DGGITQSPKYLFRKEGQNVTLSCEQNLNHDAMYWYRQDPGQGLRLIYYSQIVNDFQKGDIAEGYSVSREKKESFPLTVTSAQKNPTAFYLCASSSREGNVETQYFGPGTRLLVL.

This clonotype was observed at least ten times. The chain couples TRBV29-1 to TRBJ2-2; D is unclear. CDR1 and CDR2 (germline): SQVTM, ANQGSEA. V was cut by 4 bases and J by 5 bases, with 5 bases left in between. The CDR3 is made up of 11 amino acids. CDR3 in DNA: TGCAGCGTTGCAAGGACCGGGGAGCTGTTTTTT. Protein: CSVARTGELFF.

Ten or more counts support this clonotype. The rearrangement links TRBV12-3 or TRBV12-4 to TRBJ1-2, with 7 bases aligning to TRBD1. V was clipped by 6 bases and J by 4 bases; unmatched bases: 5. The CDR3 covers 13 residues. The CDR3 spells CASRPGTAYGYTF. The DNA of the CDR3 is TGTGCCAGCAGGCCAGGGACAGCCTATGGCTACACCTTC.

This clonotype showed up just a few times. The V call is TRBV6-1, the J call TRBJ2-2, with TRBD1 as a possible D gene (6 bases). This CDR3 has 15 amino acids. Germline assignment: CDR1 MNHNS and CDR2 SASEGT. V lost 5 bases, J lost 6 bases, and 16 bases lay in between. CDR3 residues: CASSRPLQGSGELFF. CDR3 bases: TGTGCCAGCAGTCGTCCCTTACAGGGCTCCGGGGAGCTGTTTTTT.

Regarding this clonotype: One junction end disagrees with the germline gene, perhaps due to a read error. V gene TRBV9 combines with J gene TRBJ2-2; a weak D match, TRBD2 (5 bases). The CDR3 covers 17 residues. Germline CDR1 SGDLS, CDR2 YYNGEE. The CDR3 loop is CASSVDNWRKNTGELSF. CDR3 nucleotide sequence: TGTGCCAGCAGCGTAGATAATTGGCGGAAGAACACCGGGGAGCTGTCTTTT.

This clonotype was counted ten times or more. V gene TRBV27 combines with J gene TRBJ2-7, with 11 bases that match TRBD2. Germline V lookup: CDR1 MNHEY, CDR2 SMNVEV (reference sequence). CDR3 length: 15 amino acids. J was trimmed by 6 bases and V by 3 bases; bases with no gene match: 7. CDR3 amino acids: CASSFEAGTSGEQYF. DNA of the CDR3: TGTGCCAGCAGTTTTGAGGCGGGGACTAGCGGCGAGCAGTACTTC.